This T cell receptor (beta chain) was recorded in a study of blood T cells in healthy people across ages. Germline-derived CDR1 and CDR2 are DFQATT and SNEGSKA (reference sequence). The CDR3 spans 14 residues. After removal of 6 bases from V and 6 bases from J, the junction contained 8 bases not matched to a gene. Whole-study results and caveats: Long-lived donors carried more naive CD4+ cells and greater diversity than aged donors.

The authors ran a second PCR of 7 to 11 cycles using a sample-barcoded 5' primer and a J-beta primer mix. MiXCR, run by TCRdb on the 5' RACE reads, gives a single entry per CDR3 protein. The table has around 1,000,000 distinct CDR3 sequences, 35% to 40% seen once. With respect to this clonotype: The antigen remains unidentified.

This TCR derives from a man aged 18 to 30 in good health. The chain employs TRBV20-1 and TRBJ1-4; 9 nucleotides match TRBD1. Sequencing was carried out using blood. As DNA, the CDR3 is TGCAGTGCCCCTAGGACAGGGGAATATGAAAAACTGTTTTTT. This sequence encodes CSAPRTGEYEKLFF.